This note documents a single TCR beta chain sequence. At least ten counts were recorded for this clonotype. Its antigen is currently not known. Per-base quality was not reported, and no clone a single base away is much larger than it. The record originates from a study of Graves' ophthalmopathy and Graves' hyperthyroidism (dated by TCRdb to the late 2010s). Looking at the study overall: Peripheral blood was collected at initial diagnosis, prior to any treatment. TCR beta repertoire signatures were used to distinguish Graves' ophthalmopathy from Graves' hyperthyroidism and to predict progression to ophthalmopathy. In total, 135 blood samples were TCR-sequenced: roughly 45 ophthalmopathy, 75 hyperthyroidism and about 17 hyperthyroidism-to-ophthalmopathy patients. To explore V-J signatures that separate ophthalmopathy from hyperthyroidism, a discovery set of about 96 patients was enrolled, consisting of 40 to 45 with ophthalmopathy and some 59 with stable hyperthyroidism. For independent validation, a separate cohort was made up of some 18 hyperthyroidism patients plus 17 patients who later progressed from hyperthyroidism to ophthalmopathy. In five or six hyperthyroidism patients, T-cell repertoires of thyroid tissue and blood were compared. Following sampling, methimazole starting at 30 mg daily was administered to hyperthyroidism patients, and high-dose intravenous methylprednisolone was administered to ophthalmopathy patients. For training and testing, the roughly 100 patients in the discovery cohort were randomly divided in a 7:3 ratio.

The ophthalmopathy patients had moderately to severely active disease, with a Clinical Activity Score of 3 or higher, a NOSPECS grade of 4 or higher, and a disease duration of less than 3 months. Patients were excluded if they had other autoimmune diseases, uncontrolled infections, pregnancy or lactation. Clinical symptoms, serum thyroxine, TRAb, thyroid ultrasound and orbital computed tomography were used for diagnosis. Using Ficoll-Paque density gradient centrifugation, PBMCs were isolated from about 9.4 ml of fresh peripheral blood. Total RNA was extracted using Trizol reagent, and RNA quality was checked on an Agilent 2100 Bioanalyzer. The CDR3, from cysteine to phenylalanine, totals 12 residues. The DNA shown is the 36-base CDR3, in frame from base 1. The germline V gene gives CDR1 as SNHLY and CDR2 as FYNNEI. At the junction V is shortened by 7 bases and J by 11 bases, with 17 bases in between.

Summary of the overall study and its limitations: The 13-signature model separated ophthalmopathy from stable hyperthyroidism with about 86% sensitivity and approximately 83% specificity in cross-validation, and 80%/75% in the test set. Sample size was not statistically predetermined, and group allocation was not concealed from the investigators. In validation, the model predicted ophthalmopathy progression with about 71% sensitivity and about 77% specificity; roughly eleven predicted patients were CT-confirmed with GO in a median of about 6.2 months. Most expanded thyroid clonotypes with frequency above 0.001 were also detected in blood, suggesting blood repertoires may reflect the thyroid immune response.

TCR beta CDR3 regions were amplified from RNA transcripts for repertoire sequencing. HTBI primers and the Qiagen OneStep RT-PCR kit were used in a first-round RT-PCR, which was followed by a second-round multiplex PCR, size selection and purification. Libraries were sequenced on an Illumina HiSeq2000 using paired-end 100 bp reads. On the authors' methods: SOAPnuke was used to process the reads, throwing out any read that had adapters, had uncalled bases, had a mean Phred below 15, or lacked an exact constant-primer or identifier match. COPE v1.2.5 was used to merge the high-quality paired reads. Unique nucleotide sequences were defined as clonotypes and aligned to IMGT TRB V, D and J references using MiTCR v1.1. Only V-J combinations with frequency above 0.0001 were analysed, covering over 98% of repertoires. For each V-J combination, a TCR clonal expansion and chaos score was defined as F50 clonal expansion divided by the chaos observed in the TCRdist matrix. Welch's t-statistics and random forest were used to reduce features to 13 V-J combinations, which were fed into a naive Bayes classifier. Thyroid-blood repertoire similarity was quantified with the Morisita-Horn index. TCRdb reran the public reads through fastp at Q25 and MiXCR, keeping productive beta chains. Under each unique CDR3 protein, matching rows form one entry showing the most common genes and DNA. The V and J calls and clone size are TCRdb's, not the authors'. The sample data list some 390,000 distinct CDR3 sequences, and approximately 20% of these were observed just once. Roughly 1.5% of the sample rests with the top ten.

The material sequenced was peripheral blood. The TCR was taken from a woman aged 18 to 35 with Graves' ophthalmopathy. Donor details come from another sample of the same person, matched by shared clones. This chain joins TRBV2 to TRBJ1-1, with TRBD1 tentatively as D gene (6 bases match). The CDR3 has the sequence CASNEVDSEAFF. The nucleotide sequence reads TGTGCCAGCAATGAGGTGGACAGTGAGGCTTTCTTT. Reference TRBV2 and TRBJ1-1 genes cover what lies past the CDR3, so the full variable domain is EPEVTQTPSHQVTQMGQEVILRCVPISNHLYFYWYRQILGQKVEFLVSFYNNEISEKSEIFDDQFSVERPDGSNFTLKIRSTKLEDSAMYFCASNEVDSEAFFGQGTRLTVV.